This T cell receptor (beta chain) was observed in a study of CD8 T cells in ankylosing spondylitis. Study observations and caveats: One TCR beta motif, made up of 7 or 8 highly homologous variants, appeared characteristic of ankylosing spondylitis blood. According to the report, clones linked to the disease were significantly enriched in matched synovial fluid samples taken from ankylosing spondylitis patients. Existing reports had already noted some motif variants in reactive arthritis synovial fluid and blood.

Germline CDR1 reads LNHDA; CDR2 reads SQIVND (reference sequence). There are 15 residues in the CDR3. Trimming stripped 4 bases from V and 3 bases from J, with 12 bases between. This clonotype was counted at least ten times. Its antigen remains unidentified. A quantitative 5'-RACE method, one with molecular barcodes, was used to make TCR beta libraries. Each CDR3 protein gets one entry after TCRdb re-called the 5' RACE reads with MiXCR. Among approximately 100,000 distinct CDR3 sequences listed, roughly 8.3% were seen once. This receptor was taken from a male donor with ankylosing spondylitis or in good health (not recorded which). V gene TRBV19 combines with J gene TRBJ1-4; perhaps TRBD1 as D (6 bases). Sequencing input: blood, either unsorted or a sorted T cell fraction (not recorded which). Here the CDR3 reads CASSTYRAANEKLFF. Here the CDR3 DNA reads TGTGCCAGTAGTACATACAGGGCGGCTAATGAAAAACTGTTTTTT.